This TCR beta chain was sequenced during a study of shared clonotypes between healthy human individuals. Assay used: immunoSEQ multiplex PCR; TCRdb lists only in-frame clones, some missing. The sample shows over 2 million clones, around 90% of them seen only once. Germline CDR1 reads SSHAT; CDR2 reads FNYEAQ (reference sequence). V gave up 4 bases and J gave up 8 bases; unmatched junction bases: 6. The CDR3 totals 14 residues. The clonotype comes from a man between 18 and 29 years old in good health. Some clones in this sample may be carry-over from other donors' samples. Input material: naive CD4+ T cells from PBMCs. Indicated subset: CD45RA+ positively selected. The chain uses TRBV7-7 and TRBJ1-4; 8 bases are shared with TRBD1. The CDR3 coding sequence is TGTGCCAGCAGCTGGGGCAGGGGGCGAGAAAAACTGTTTTTT. Protein product: CASSWGRGREKLFF.